Below, 17 T cell receptor beta chains from the same sample are listed, as sequenced in a study of Graves' ophthalmopathy and Graves' hyperthyroidism. The authors amplified TCR beta CDR3 regions, and they did so from RNA transcripts for repertoire sequencing. HTBI-primed RT-PCR formed the first round, and a multiplex PCR formed the second. TCRdb independently ran MiXCR on the multiplex PCR reads; one entry per CDR3 protein. Here the sample spans about 620,000 distinct CDR3 sequences, around a fifth being singletons. Material for sequencing was peripheral blood. The receptors come from a woman younger than 35 with stable Graves' hyperthyroidism. Some clones in this sample may be carry-over from other donors' samples.

At least ten counts were recorded for this clonotype. The rearrangement links TRBV11-2 to TRBJ1-2; tentatively, D is TRBD1 (5 bases). In germline, CDR1 is SGHAT, CDR2 FQNNGV. Trimming shortened V by 1 base and J by 5 bases, and 8 bases separated the two germline ends. This CDR3 is built from 13 residues. Here the CDR3 DNA reads TGTGCCAGCAGCTTAGGGGACGCGTATGGCTACACCTTC. Translation: CASSLGDAYGYTF.

This clonotype was observed at least ten times. The chain has TRBV5-1 and TRBJ2-6, with D perhaps TRBD1 or TRBD2 (5 bases each). V dropped 6 bases and J dropped 2 bases, with 18 bases sitting between them. This CDR3 has 17 residues. CDR1 is SGHRS and CDR2 is YFSETQ in the germline V gene. The CDR3, as DNA: TGCGCCAGCAATCGAGCAGGGACGAAGACTGGGGCCAACGTCCTGACTTTC. This codes for CASNRAGTKTGANVLTF.

This clonotype appeared many times. The gene calls are TRBV5-4 and TRBJ1-5; no clear D. The V gene's germline CDR1 is SGHNT and CDR2 YYREEE (reference sequence). V lost 4 bases and J lost 6, with 17 bases in between. The CDR3 covers 15 residues. The CDR3 DNA reads TGTGCCAGCAGCCCAGACCCGGGGATGCGTCAGCCCCAGCATTTT. Residues: CASSPDPGMRQPQHF.

This clonotype was seen many times. The chain joins TRBV20-1 to TRBJ2-7; D remains ambiguous. Germline CDR1 reads DFQATT; CDR2 reads SNEGSKA (reference sequence). With 6 bases removed from V and 3 bases from J, the gap between germline ends came to 9 bases. The CDR3 runs to 11 residues. The CDR3 sequence: CSARPNYEQYF. The CDR3, as DNA: TGCAGTGCAAGACCGAACTACGAGCAGTACTTC.

This clonotype was recorded a few times. This chain links TRBV24-1 with TRBJ1-5, with no clear D. Germline CDR1 and CDR2: KGHDR and SFDVKD. This CDR3 region has 15 residues. Trimming took off 4 bases at V and 0 bases at J, with 9 bases between the two ends. The CDR3, as DNA: TGTGCCACCAGTGACCCCGAGTATAGCAATCAGCCCCAGCATTTT. It yields the protein CATSDPEYSNQPQHF.

Points on this clonotype: At one end, the junction sequence differs from germline, possibly due to a read error. The chain carries TRBV29-1 and TRBJ2-7; possible D gene TRBD1, 6 bases. Looked up from germline, CDR1 is SQVTM and CDR2 is ANQGSEA. The CDR3 contains 10 residues. The CDR3 loop reads CSVGVVPGDF. The CDR3, as DNA: TGCAGCGTTGGGGTCGTTCCAGGGGACTTC.

This sequence joins TRBV19 and TRBJ2-7; 14 bases map to TRBD2. The CDR3 is 14 amino acids. The J segment lost 7 bases and the V segment lost 7 bases, leaving 6 bases of the junction unmatched. Germline assignment: CDR1 LNHDA and CDR2 SQIVND (reference sequence). For the CDR3, the DNA is TGTGCCAGTAACCTGACTAGCGGGAGGGCTGAGCAGTACTTC. Protein: CASNLTSGRAEQYF.

This clonotype was recorded many times. The gene calls are TRBV12-3 or TRBV12-4 and TRBJ1-1; TRBD1 matches 7 bases. After removal of 5 bases from V and 5 bases from J, the junction contained 8 bases not matched to a gene. CDR3 length: 14 amino acids. The CDR3 is CASSRPGTETEAFF. CDR3 coding DNA: TGTGCCAGCAGTCGCCCTGGGACAGAGACTGAAGCTTTCTTT.

At least ten counts were recorded for this clonotype. The chain combines TRBV6-1 with TRBJ1-1, with TRBD1 identical over 9 bases. Unmatched junction bases numbered 3, after V lost 3 bases and J lost 4 bases. The V gene's germline CDR1 is MNHNS and CDR2 SASEGT. The CDR3 is made up of 14 amino acids. The CDR3 loop is CASSDGTGITEAFF. CDR3 bases: TGTGCCAGCAGTGACGGGACAGGGATCACTGAAGCTTTCTTT.

The chain joins TRBV7-8 to TRBJ1-5; 7 positions agree with TRBD1. CDR1 is SGHVS, CDR2 FQNEAQ, per germline. The CDR3 sequence is 15 residues long. Losses at the gene ends were 3 bases for V and 3 bases for J; bases not matched to a gene: 5. For the CDR3, the DNA is TGTGCCAGCAGCTTGATACAGGGGAACAATCAGCCCCAGCATTTT. This sequence encodes CASSLIQGNNQPQHF.

Many counts were recorded for this clonotype. V gene TRBV27 combines with J gene TRBJ1-2, with TRBD1 identical over 7 bases. CDR1 and CDR2 from the germline V gene are MNHEY and SMNVEV (reference sequence). Losses at the gene ends were 4 bases for V and 5 bases for J; bases not matched to a gene: 4. CDR3 size: 13 residues. The CDR3 DNA reads as TGTGCCAGCAGTTCCGAGACAGGGTATGGCTACACCTTC. Its protein is CASSSETGYGYTF.

The chain uses TRBV11-1 and TRBJ1-2; D may be TRBD1 (5 bases). V gave up 5 bases and J gave up 1 base, with 17 bases separating them. This CDR3 comprises 16 residues. The germline V gene has CDR1 SGHAT and CDR2 FQDESV (reference sequence). The CDR3 coding sequence is TGTGCCAGCAGCGCAGTTATGGGGCCGAGTAACTATGGCTACACCTTC. Translated: CASSAVMGPSNYGYTF.

This clonotype was counted many times. The chain combines TRBV11-2 with TRBJ1-1; TRBD1 might be the D (5 bases). The CDR3 contains 15 residues. V was clipped by 0 bases and J by 8 bases, with 16 bases between them. Germline lookup yields CDR1 SGHAT and CDR2 FQNNGV. The CDR3 DNA follows: TGTGCCAGCAGCTTAGATTCTACGGGGCCCTTAGAAGCTTTCTTT. Its protein is CASSLDSTGPLEAFF.

The chain recombines TRBV20-1 with TRBJ2-3, with 12 bases lining up with TRBD1. J was trimmed by 4 bases and V by 6 bases; bases with no gene match: 20. The CDR3 totals 19 residues. The germline gives CDR1 DFQATT, CDR2 SNEGSKA (reference sequence). The CDR3 sequence is CSANRIPRGTGGFADTQYF. CDR3 DNA sequence: TGCAGTGCGAACAGGATCCCTCGGGGGACAGGGGGCTTCGCAGATACGCAGTATTTT.

The chain couples TRBV7-2 to TRBJ2-5; 13 bases are a match to TRBD2. The V and J ends lost 6 bases and 2 bases, in that order; junction bases with no gene match: 6. CDR3 size: 16 residues. Germline V lookup: CDR1 SGHTA, CDR2 FQGNSA. The chain's CDR3 is CASSPGLAGLQETQYF. In DNA, the CDR3 is TGTGCCAGCAGTCCGGGACTAGCGGGGCTACAAGAGACCCAGTACTTC.

The chain has TRBV7-3 and TRBJ1-3; D is uncertain. CDR3 length equals 16 residues. In germline, CDR1 is SGHTA, CDR2 FQGTGA. Trimming cost V 0 bases and J 1 base, with 10 bases left between them. The CDR3 region has the DNA TGTGCCAGCAGCTTAACGCCTCGGGGTTCTGGAAACACCATATATTTT. Translated: CASSLTPRGSGNTIYF.

This clonotype was seen repeatedly, ten times or more. CDR3 sequence (DNA): TGTGCCAGCAGTGCTGTGGATCTGAGGGACACTGAAGCTTTCTTT. Protein sequence: CASSAVDLRDTEAFF. The chain combines TRBV12-3 or TRBV12-4 with TRBJ1-1; unclear D gene. V was shortened by 5 bases and J by 3 bases, with 16 bases between the two germline ends. This CDR3 has 15 residues.